One and the same sample provided the 13 T cell receptor beta chains below, sequenced in a study of T cell responses to AZD1222 COVID-19 vaccine. The assay was immunoSEQ multiplex PCR, and TCRdb's table has in-frame clones only and misses some. The table includes roughly 110,000 clones, 75% to 95% detected once. The specimen comprised peripheral blood, sampled 28 days after the second AZD1222 dose. These receptors all come from an adult who received the AZD1222 COVID-19 vaccine.

V usage is TRBV3-1 (or the pseudogene TRBV3-2) and J usage is TRBJ1-1, with D uncertain. Per germline, CDR1 LGHDT and CDR2 YNNKEL (reference sequence). The V end lost 4 bases, the J end lost 4 bases, and 4 bases lay between the germline ends. This CDR3 comprises 11 residues. CDR3 protein: CASSLLTEAFF. CDR3 bases: TGTGCCAGCAGCCTACTCACTGAAGCTTTCTTT.

The CDR3 spells CASRMDPTDTQYF. In DNA, the CDR3 is TGTGCCAGCAGGATGGACCCCACAGATACGCAGTATTTT. The chain carries TRBV28 and TRBJ2-3, with D unclear. The V gene lost 6 bases and the J gene lost 2 bases, with 9 bases spanning the gap. CDR1 is MDHEN, CDR2 SYDVKM, per germline. This CDR3 is built from 13 residues. Combining the CDR3 with reference TRBV28 and TRBJ2-3 gives the whole variable domain DVKVTQSSRYLVKRTGEKVFLECVQDMDHENMFWYRQDPGLGLRLIYFSYDVKMKEKGDIPEGYSVSREKKERFSLILESASTNQTSMYLCASRMDPTDTQYFGPGTRLTVL.

CDR3 region: CASATGMNNEQFF. CDR3 DNA: TGTGCCAGTGCGACAGGGATGAACAATGAGCAGTTCTTC. The genes are TRBV2 and TRBJ2-1; 7 positions agree with TRBD1. CDR1 is SNHLY and CDR2 is FYNNEI in the germline V gene. The trim removed 9 bases at V and 5 bases at J, leaving 7 bases unmatched. CDR3 size: 13 residues. The full variable domain, rest sourced from reference TRBV2 and TRBJ2-1, is EPEVTQTPSHQVTQMGQEVILRCVPISNHLYFYWYRQILGQKVEFLVSFYNNEISEKSEIFDDQFSVERPDGSNFTLKIRSTKLEDSAMYFCASATGMNNEQFFGPGTRLTVL.

The count of this clone is one. V usage is TRBV28 and J usage is TRBJ2-7; TRBD1 matches at 8 bases. V shed 2 bases, J shed 2 bases, and the junction held 11 bases outside the gene matches. The CDR3 contains 17 residues. Germline V gene sequence: CDR1 MDHEN, CDR2 SYDVKM. CDR3 in DNA: TGTGCCAGCAGTTTAACCCCCGGACAGGGAGTAGCCTACGAGCAGTACTTC. It codes for CASSLTPGQGVAYEQYF. Full variable domain (missing parts from reference TRBV28 and TRBJ2-7): DVKVTQSSRYLVKRTGEKVFLECVQDMDHENMFWYRQDPGLGLRLIYFSYDVKMKEKGDIPEGYSVSREKKERFSLILESASTNQTSMYLCASSLTPGQGVAYEQYFGPGTRLTVT.

The V call is TRBV7-6, the J call TRBJ2-7, with 7 bases fitting TRBD1. The CDR3 is 14 amino acids. Germline values: CDR1 SGHVS, CDR2 FNYEAQ. J lost 3 bases, V lost 5 bases, and 7 bases had no gene match. CDR3 DNA sequence: TGTGCCAGCAGCCTTCGCCGACAGGGCTACGAGCAGTACTTC. Amino acid sequence: CASSLRRQGYEQYF. The whole variable domain, remainder taken from reference TRBV7-6 and TRBJ2-7, is GAGVSQSPRYKVTKRGQDVALRCDPISGHVSLYWYRQALGQGPEFLTYFNYEAQQDKSGLPNDRFSAERPEGSISTLTIQRTEQRDSAMYRCASSLRRQGYEQYFGPGTRLTVT.

The chain employs TRBV30 and TRBJ2-1; D is perhaps TRBD1 (6 bases). V lost 4 bases, J lost 7 bases, and 8 bases lay in between. Germline values: CDR1 GTSNPN, CDR2 SVGIG (reference sequence). The CDR3 runs 11 residues. The CDR3 region has the DNA TGTGCCTGGAACAGGGCTAATGAGCAGTTCTTC. Translated: CAWNRANEQFF.

V is TRBV18 and J is TRBJ2-1; 11 nucleotides line up with TRBD2. Germline V gene lookup returns CDR1 KGHSH and CDR2 LQKENI. The CDR3 is 14 amino acids. Trimming at V came to 3 bases and at J to 9 bases, leaving 4 bases not matched to a gene. The CDR3 region is CASSPSTSGSEQFF. The CDR3 DNA is TGTGCCAGCTCACCGAGCACTAGCGGGAGTGAGCAGTTCTTC.

V and J are TRBV2 and TRBJ2-2; D gene unclear. V lost 4 bases and J 4 bases, leaving 10 bases between the germline ends. Germline V lookup: CDR1 SNHLY, CDR2 FYNNEI. The CDR3 runs to 14 residues. CDR3 nucleotide sequence: TGTGCCAGCAGTGTTAGTAACCCCACCGGGGAGCTGTTTTTT. This encodes CASSVSNPTGELFF. The full variable domain, rest sourced from reference TRBV2 and TRBJ2-2, is EPEVTQTPSHQVTQMGQEVILRCVPISNHLYFYWYRQILGQKVEFLVSFYNNEISEKSEIFDDQFSVERPDGSNFTLKIRSTKLEDSAMYFCASSVSNPTGELFFGEGSRLTVL.

This chain links TRBV7-9 with TRBJ2-5; tentatively, D is TRBD2 (5 bases). Germline CDR1 is SEHNR and CDR2 is FQNEAQ (reference sequence). The CDR3 sequence is 13 residues long. Trimming took off 6 bases at V and 7 bases at J, with 15 bases between the two ends. CDR3 bases: TGTGCCAGCAGTCCAGACTCTGAGGGGACCCAGTACTTC. Its protein product is CASSPDSEGTQYF.

CDR3 sequence reads: CSPGGMYEQYF. For the CDR3, the DNA is TGCAGTCCCGGCGGAATGTACGAGCAGTACTTC. The chain links TRBV20-1 to TRBJ2-7, with D unresolved. The CDR3 consists of 11 residues. Germline-derived CDR1 and CDR2 are DFQATT and SNEGSKA (reference sequence). The V end was cut by 8 bases, the J end by 4 bases, with 12 bases between.

V gene TRBV5-8 combines with J gene TRBJ2-1, with 7 bases matching TRBD1. V dropped 3 bases and J dropped 5; count of bases not matched to a gene: 11. Germline loops: CDR1 SGHTS, CDR2 YDEGEE. The CDR3 runs 16 residues. The CDR3 coding sequence is TGTGCCAGCAGCTCTGCACCTGACAGGGTCCACAATGAGCAGTTCTTC. Translated: CASSSAPDRVHNEQFF.

V gene TRBV12-3 or TRBV12-4 combines with J gene TRBJ1-2; D perhaps matches TRBD1 (5 bases). The length of the CDR3 is 13 residues. V gave up 1 base and J gave up 2 bases, with 5 bases separating them. CDR3 region: CASSLGGNYGYTF. The CDR3 DNA sequence: TGTGCCAGCAGTTTAGGGGGGAACTATGGCTACACCTTC.

The chain recombines TRBV7-2 with TRBJ2-4; no clear D. V was cut by 5 bases and J by 6 bases, with 17 bases left in between. CDR1 SGHTA and CDR2 FQGNSA come from the germline V gene. The CDR3 runs to 15 residues. The CDR3 loop reads CASSRLAQARNIQYF. CDR3 DNA: TGTGCCAGCAGCCGCCTGGCCCAAGCCCGAAACATTCAGTACTTC.